The 22 T cell receptor beta chains below come from one sample, sequenced in a study of blood T cell repertoires in COVID-19. TCRdb keeps only in-frame clones here, not all; method: immunoSEQ multiplex PCR. The sample includes 90,000 to 100,000 clones, 70% to 90% of them seen just once. Sequenced material: peripheral blood. The source is a man aged 70 or older with acute or convalescent COVID-19.

The chain carries TRBV5-6 and TRBJ2-5; possible D gene TRBD1, 6 bases. The CDR3 spans 16 residues. V lost 2 bases and J 2 bases, leaving 16 bases between the germline ends. CDR1 and CDR2 (germline): SGHDT, YYEEEE. CDR3 region: CASSLIKAGQQETQYF. The CDR3 DNA sequence: TGTGCCAGCAGCTTAATTAAGGCAGGACAGCAAGAGACCCAGTACTTC.

The chain combines TRBV10-3 with TRBJ2-7; TRBD1 matches at 10 bases. Germline V CDR1 and CDR2: ENHRY, SYGVKD. The CDR3 is 15 residues long. J gave up 2 bases and V 4 bases, and 5 bases lay outside the gene matches. CDR3 protein: CAISGGQGSPYEQYF. The CDR3 DNA reads as TGTGCCATCAGTGGGGGACAGGGGAGCCCCTACGAGCAGTACTTC.

This chain joins TRBV28 and TRBJ1-5, with TRBD1 as a possible D gene (6 bases). Trimming removed 6 bases at V and 0 bases at J, with 12 bases between. There are 15 residues in the CDR3. CDR1 and CDR2 from the germline V gene are MDHEN and SYDVKM. The CDR3 sequence: CASSAGTHSNQPQHF. The DNA of the CDR3 is TGTGCCAGCAGCGCCGGGACACATAGCAATCAGCCCCAGCATTTT.

The chain has TRBV4-1 and TRBJ2-5, with unresolved D. The CDR3 sequence is 13 residues long. Germline V lookup: CDR1 MGHRA, CDR2 YSYEKL. V was shortened by 3 bases and J by 0 bases, with 5 bases between the two germline ends. The CDR3 coding sequence is TGCGCCAGCAGCCACAGGTACCAAGAGACCCAGTACTTC. Translating it yields CASSHRYQETQYF.

The chain couples TRBV6-1 to TRBJ1-3; 7 bases agree with TRBD1. The CDR3 length is 15 residues. Germline trimming cut 5 bases from V and 2 bases from J; bases unmatched to any gene: 6. Germline V gene data show CDR1 as MNHNS and CDR2 as SASEGT. The CDR3 sequence: CASSWDSKPGNTIYF. CDR3 DNA sequence: TGTGCCAGCAGTTGGGACAGCAAACCTGGAAACACCATATATTTT.

In this sample, this clone turned up once. The CDR3 is CASSFWRDRAHEQFF. The DNA for the CDR3 is TGTGCCAGCAGCTTTTGGAGGGACAGGGCACATGAGCAGTTCTTC. This chain uses TRBV5-6 with TRBJ2-1; 9 positions agree with TRBD1. The germline CDR1 and CDR2 sequences are SGHDT and YYEEEE. This CDR3 spans 15 amino acids. Trimming took 2 bases from V and 8 from J; bases not matched to a gene: 8.

This clone turned up a few times. The rearrangement joins TRBV7-2 to TRBJ1-5, with 7 bases that match TRBD1. Germline V gene data show CDR1 as SGHTA and CDR2 as FQGNSA. This CDR3 spans 16 amino acids. V shed 5 bases and J 0 bases; nucleotides not matched to a gene: 7. This chain's CDR3 is CASSRTGSLSNQPQHF. As DNA, the CDR3 is TGTGCCAGCAGCCGGACAGGCTCCCTTAGCAATCAGCCCCAGCATTTT.

This chain uses TRBV6-5 with TRBJ1-4; D uncertain. Trimming cost V 3 bases and J 0 bases, with 8 bases left between them. The germline V gene has CDR1 MNHEY and CDR2 SVGAGI. This CDR3 comprises 15 residues. The CDR3 region is CASSYPRATNEKLFF. The CDR3 DNA follows: TGTGCCAGCAGTTATCCGAGAGCAACTAATGAAAAACTGTTTTTT.

J is TRBJ2-2 and V is TRBV10-3; 7 bases align to TRBD2. There are 13 residues in the CDR3. Germline lookup yields CDR1 ENHRY and CDR2 SYGVKD. The V and J ends lost 8 bases and 5 bases, in that order; junction bases with no gene match: 5. This CDR3 is CAIGLGVTGELFF. CDR3 DNA sequence: TGTGCCATCGGACTAGGCGTGACCGGGGAGCTGTTTTTT.

The rearrangement uses TRBV5-5 and TRBJ1-5; 9 nucleotides line up with TRBD1. The CDR3 is 18 residues long. Trimming cost V 0 bases and J 7 bases; bases outside gene matches: 14. Germline V gene lookup returns CDR1 SGHKS and CDR2 YYEKEE (reference sequence). This CDR3 is CASSLDPRTGALYQPQHF. The CDR3 bases are TGTGCCAGCAGCTTGGACCCCCGGACAGGGGCGTTATACCAGCCCCAGCATTTT.

The chain is built from TRBV7-9 and TRBJ1-1, with no clear D. Trimming stripped 5 bases from V and 1 base from J, with 11 bases between. The CDR3 is 14 amino acids. Germline assignment: CDR1 SEHNR and CDR2 FQNEAQ (reference sequence). The CDR3 DNA sequence: TGTGCCAGCAGCATAAGACGGGGGAACACTGAAGCTTTCTTT. Residues: CASSIRRGNTEAFF.

Only a few counts were recorded for this clone. This chain connects TRBV11-2 to TRBJ2-3; 7 positions match TRBD2. Germline CDR1 reads SGHAT; CDR2 reads FQNNGV. V lost 6 bases to trimming and J lost 6 bases; unmatched junction nucleotides: 0. The CDR3 length is 11 residues. Here the CDR3 reads CASRGGDTQYF. CDR3 DNA: TGTGCCAGCAGGGGGGGGGATACGCAGTATTTT.

This chain uses TRBV6-2 or TRBV6-3 with TRBJ1-3; no firm D call. There are 17 residues in the CDR3. Germline-derived CDR1 and CDR2 are MNHEY and SVGEGT. Trimming shortened V by 0 bases and J by 2 bases, and 14 bases separated the two germline ends. The CDR3, as DNA: TGTGCCAGCAGTTACTCTGCGGGGTACAGTGCTGGAAACACCATATATTTT. Translating gives CASSYSAGYSAGNTIYF.

V is TRBV3-1 (or the pseudogene TRBV3-2) and J is TRBJ2-7, with 10 bases lining up with TRBD1. V shed 4 bases, J shed 3 bases, and the junction held 3 bases outside the gene matches. The length of the CDR3 is 14 residues. Per germline, CDR1 LGHDT and CDR2 YNNKEL (reference sequence). For the CDR3, the DNA is TGTGCCAGCAGCCGGGGGACAGGGGTCTACGAGCAGTACTTC. It encodes CASSRGTGVYEQYF.

The genes are TRBV9 and TRBJ2-5, with D possibly being TRBD1 (6 bases). This CDR3 region has 14 residues. The germline V gene has CDR1 SGDLS and CDR2 YYNGEE. The ends were cut back, 3 bases at V and 5 bases at J, with 14 bases in the middle. The CDR3, as DNA: TGTGCCAGCAGCGCCAGGGGAAATGGGGAGACCCAGTACTTC. This sequence encodes CASSARGNGETQYF.

The chain couples TRBV7-8 to TRBJ1-1; no firm D call. Germline V gives CDR1 SGHVS, CDR2 FQNEAQ. The V end lost 4 bases, the J end lost 4 bases, and 13 bases lay between the germline ends. This CDR3 contains 14 residues. CDR3 sequence reads: CASSSMARGTEAFF. CDR3 DNA: TGTGCCAGCAGCTCCATGGCGCGAGGCACTGAAGCTTTCTTT.

This rearrangement joins TRBV28 to TRBJ1-4, with 10 bases identical to TRBD1. CDR1 is MDHEN and CDR2 is SYDVKM in the germline V gene. The CDR3 loop spans 15 amino acids. Trimming took 6 bases from V and 7 from J; bases not matched to a gene: 8. The CDR3 is CASSGPTGGLEKLFF. The CDR3 DNA sequence: TGTGCCAGCAGCGGCCCGACAGGGGGCCTTGAAAAACTGTTTTTT.

V is TRBV5-1 and J is TRBJ2-5, with 10 bases matching TRBD1. Germline assignment: CDR1 SGHRS and CDR2 YFSETQ. CDR3 length: 16 residues. The J segment lost 4 bases and the V segment lost 4 bases, leaving 10 bases of the junction unmatched. The CDR3 protein is CASSLSGTGEGETQYF. The CDR3 nucleotides read TGCGCCAGCAGCCTATCCGGGACAGGGGAAGGAGAGACCCAGTACTTC.

The chain recombines TRBV6-5 with TRBJ2-7; possible D gene TRBD1, 5 bases. V was shortened by 7 bases and J by 1 base, with 14 bases between the two germline ends. The CDR3 runs 14 residues. Germline lookup yields CDR1 MNHEY and CDR2 SVGAGI. The CDR3 region is CASTDPAGSYEQYF. The CDR3 DNA reads as TGTGCCAGCACCGATCCGGCAGGGTCCTACGAGCAGTACTTC.

CDR3 sequence: CASSFSVSTEAFF. In DNA form, the CDR3 reads TGTGCCAGCAGCTTTTCAGTATCAACTGAAGCTTTCTTT. The chain combines TRBV7-3 with TRBJ1-1; D is ambiguous. Germline V lookup: CDR1 SGHTA, CDR2 FQGTGA. The CDR3 contains 13 residues. The V end was cut by 3 bases, the J end by 5 bases, with 10 bases between.

The chain employs TRBV5-4 and TRBJ2-5; D gene ambiguous. The CDR3 sequence is 12 residues long. V was pared by 3 bases and J by 9 bases, with 12 bases between. CDR1 SGHNT and CDR2 YYREEE come from the germline V gene (reference sequence). CDR3 loop: CASSSGPSPQYF. DNA for the CDR3: TGTGCCAGCAGCTCAGGCCCCTCACCCCAGTACTTC.

The V call is TRBV30, the J call TRBJ2-1; a weak D match, TRBD1 (6 bases). Trimming cost V 4 bases and J 7 bases, with 14 bases left between them. CDR3 length equals 13 residues. Germline loops: CDR1 GTSNPN, CDR2 SVGIG (reference sequence). CDR3 sequence reads: CAWTGQLVNEQFF. The CDR3 DNA reads TGTGCCTGGACAGGACAGCTGGTTAATGAGCAGTTCTTC.